Only one count was recorded for the clone carrying this T cell receptor (beta chain). This sample is part of a study of CD8 T cells in Susac syndrome. V was pared by 0 bases and J by 2 bases, with 4 bases of the junction left unmatched. This CDR3 is built from 15 residues. Germline V gene lookup returns CDR1 SQVTM and CDR2 ANQGSEA. Reverse transcription of roughly 0.45 to 1 ug RNA used random hexamers. TCRdb used MiXCR to reprocess the immunoSEQ multiplex PCR reads, holding one entry per CDR3 protein. Found here are about 190,000 distinct CDR3 sequences, 90% to 96% of them singletons; the top ten hold approximately 0.1%.

This chain uses TRBV29-1 with TRBJ2-4; 7 nucleotides agree with TRBD1. What was sequenced was CD4+ T cells from PBMCs. The source of this sequence is a human donor with Susac syndrome. The CDR3 loop is CSVEDTGVPKNIQYF. CDR3 nucleotides: TGCAGCGTTGAAGATACAGGGGTACCCAAAAACATTCAGTACTTC.